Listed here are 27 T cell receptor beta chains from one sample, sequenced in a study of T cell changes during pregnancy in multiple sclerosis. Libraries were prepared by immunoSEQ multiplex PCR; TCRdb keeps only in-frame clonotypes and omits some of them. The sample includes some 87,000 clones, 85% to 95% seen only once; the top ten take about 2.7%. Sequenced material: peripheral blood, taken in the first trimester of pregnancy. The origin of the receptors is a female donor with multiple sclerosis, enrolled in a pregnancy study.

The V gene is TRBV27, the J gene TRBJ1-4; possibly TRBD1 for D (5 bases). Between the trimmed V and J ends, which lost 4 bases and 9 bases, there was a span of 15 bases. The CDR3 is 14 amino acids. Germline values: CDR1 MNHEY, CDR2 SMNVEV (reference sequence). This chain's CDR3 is CASSSEGSLQKLFF. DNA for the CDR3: TGTGCCAGCAGTTCGGAGGGGTCGCTACAAAAACTGTTTTTT.

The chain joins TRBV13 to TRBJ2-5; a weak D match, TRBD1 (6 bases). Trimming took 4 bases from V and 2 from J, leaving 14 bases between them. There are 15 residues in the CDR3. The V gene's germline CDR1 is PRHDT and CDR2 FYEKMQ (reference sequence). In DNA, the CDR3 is TGTGCCAGCAGCTCGGCGAGGACAGTTCAAGAGACCCAGTACTTC. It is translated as CASSSARTVQETQYF.

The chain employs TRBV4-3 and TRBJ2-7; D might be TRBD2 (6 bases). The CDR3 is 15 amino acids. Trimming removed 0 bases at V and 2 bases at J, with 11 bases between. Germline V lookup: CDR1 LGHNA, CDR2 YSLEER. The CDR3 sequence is CASSQEAGTTYEQYF. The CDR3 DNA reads TGCGCCAGCAGCCAAGAGGCGGGAACCACCTACGAGCAGTACTTC.

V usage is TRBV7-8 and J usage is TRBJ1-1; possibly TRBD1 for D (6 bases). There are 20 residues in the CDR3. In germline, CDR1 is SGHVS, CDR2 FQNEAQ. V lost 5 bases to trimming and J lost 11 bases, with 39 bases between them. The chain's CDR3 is CASSPRSRPGRRNRVGYAFF. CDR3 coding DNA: TGTGCCAGCAGCCCAAGATCCCGACCGGGACGCCGGAACAGGGTGGGGTACGCTTTCTTT.

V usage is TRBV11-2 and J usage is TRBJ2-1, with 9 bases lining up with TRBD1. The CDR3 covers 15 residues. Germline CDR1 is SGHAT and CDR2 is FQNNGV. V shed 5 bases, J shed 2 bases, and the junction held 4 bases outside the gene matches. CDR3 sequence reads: CASSPGTGTYNEQFF. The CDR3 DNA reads TGTGCCAGCAGCCCCGGGACAGGGACCTACAATGAGCAGTTCTTC.

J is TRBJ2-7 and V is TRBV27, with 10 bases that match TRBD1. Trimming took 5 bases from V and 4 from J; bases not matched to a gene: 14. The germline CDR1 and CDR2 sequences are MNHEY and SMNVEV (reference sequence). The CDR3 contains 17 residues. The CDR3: CASSTPPTGGGGYEQYF. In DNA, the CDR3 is TGTGCCAGCAGTACACCCCCGACAGGGGGCGGTGGGTACGAGCAGTACTTC.

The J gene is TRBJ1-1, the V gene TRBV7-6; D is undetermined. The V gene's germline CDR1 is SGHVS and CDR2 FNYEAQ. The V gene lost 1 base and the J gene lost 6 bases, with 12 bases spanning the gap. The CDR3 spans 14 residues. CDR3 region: CASSLGLGRAEAFF. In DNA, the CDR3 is TGTGCCAGCAGCTTAGGATTGGGGAGGGCTGAAGCTTTCTTT.

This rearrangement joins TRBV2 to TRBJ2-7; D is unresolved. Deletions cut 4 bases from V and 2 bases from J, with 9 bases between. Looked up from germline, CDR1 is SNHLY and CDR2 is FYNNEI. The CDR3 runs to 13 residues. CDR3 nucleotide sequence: TGTGCCAGCAGTGTTGGCCGTGCCTACGAGCAGTACTTC. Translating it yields CASSVGRAYEQYF.

The CDR3 DNA follows: TGTGCCAGCAGCTCCTCCGGGGTCTCCTACGAGCAGTACTTC. It yields the protein CASSSSGVSYEQYF. The chain recombines TRBV5-4 with TRBJ2-7; D perhaps matches TRBD2 (5 bases). In germline, CDR1 is SGHNT, CDR2 YYREEE (reference sequence). V dropped 3 bases and J dropped 0 bases, with 10 bases sitting between them. The CDR3 is made up of 14 amino acids.

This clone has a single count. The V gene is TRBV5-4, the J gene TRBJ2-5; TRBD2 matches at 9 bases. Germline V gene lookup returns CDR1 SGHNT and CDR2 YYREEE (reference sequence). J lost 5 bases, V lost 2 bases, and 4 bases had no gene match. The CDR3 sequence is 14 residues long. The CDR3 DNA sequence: TGTGCCAGCAGCTTTAGCGGGAGTGCGGAGACCCAGTACTTC. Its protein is CASSFSGSAETQYF.

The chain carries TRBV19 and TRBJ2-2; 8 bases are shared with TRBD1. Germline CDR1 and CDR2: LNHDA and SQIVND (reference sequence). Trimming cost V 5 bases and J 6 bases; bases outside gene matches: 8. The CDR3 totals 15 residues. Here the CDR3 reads CASSPRDRIAGELFF. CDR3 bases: TGTGCCAGTAGTCCGCGGGACAGGATCGCCGGGGAGCTGTTTTTT.

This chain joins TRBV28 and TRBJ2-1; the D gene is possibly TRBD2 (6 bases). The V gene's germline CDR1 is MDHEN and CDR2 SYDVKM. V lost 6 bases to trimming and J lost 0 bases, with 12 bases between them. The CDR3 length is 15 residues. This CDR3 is CASSPLADSYNEQFF. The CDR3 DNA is TGTGCCAGCAGCCCCTTAGCGGACTCCTACAATGAGCAGTTCTTC.

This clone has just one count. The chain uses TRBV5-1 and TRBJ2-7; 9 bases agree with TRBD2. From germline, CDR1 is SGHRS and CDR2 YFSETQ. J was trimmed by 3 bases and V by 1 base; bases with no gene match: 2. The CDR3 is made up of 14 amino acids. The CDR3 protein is CASSLSSGVYEQYF. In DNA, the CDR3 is TGCGCCAGCAGCTTGTCTAGCGGGGTCTACGAGCAGTACTTC. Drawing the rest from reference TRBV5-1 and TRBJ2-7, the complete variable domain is KAGVTQTPRYLIKTRGQQVTLSCSPISGHRSVSWYQQTPGQGLQFLFEYFSETQRNKGNFPGRFSGRQFSNSRSEMNVSTLELGDSALYLCASSLSSGVYEQYFGPGTRLTVT.

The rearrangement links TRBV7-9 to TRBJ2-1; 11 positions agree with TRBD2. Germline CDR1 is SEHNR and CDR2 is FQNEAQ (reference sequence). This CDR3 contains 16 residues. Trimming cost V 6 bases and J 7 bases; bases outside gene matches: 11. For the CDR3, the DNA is TGTGCCAGCAGAACACTCAGACTAGCGGGACGGAATGAGCAGTTCTTC. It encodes CASRTLRLAGRNEQFF.

CDR3 DNA: TGTGCCAGCAGTCCATCCACTGGCTACGAGCAGTACTTC. Encoded protein: CASSPSTGYEQYF. The rearrangement joins TRBV27 to TRBJ2-7; D gene unclear. The germline V gene has CDR1 MNHEY and CDR2 SMNVEV (reference sequence). CDR3 length: 13 residues. V shed 5 bases and J shed 3 bases, with 11 bases lying between them.

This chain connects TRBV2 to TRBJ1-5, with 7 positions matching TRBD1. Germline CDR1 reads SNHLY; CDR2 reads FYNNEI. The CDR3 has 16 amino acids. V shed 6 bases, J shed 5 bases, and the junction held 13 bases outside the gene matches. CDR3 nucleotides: TGTGCCAGCAGGGCAAACAGGGGTTCTATTCATCAGCCCCAGCATTTT. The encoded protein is CASRANRGSIHQPQHF.

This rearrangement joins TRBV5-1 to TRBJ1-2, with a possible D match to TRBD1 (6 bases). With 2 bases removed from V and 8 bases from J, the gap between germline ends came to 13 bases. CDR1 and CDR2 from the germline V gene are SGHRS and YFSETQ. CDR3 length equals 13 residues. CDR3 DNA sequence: TGCGCCAGCAGCTTTGGGGGCTTGGAAGGCTACACCTTC. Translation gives CASSFGGLEGYTF.

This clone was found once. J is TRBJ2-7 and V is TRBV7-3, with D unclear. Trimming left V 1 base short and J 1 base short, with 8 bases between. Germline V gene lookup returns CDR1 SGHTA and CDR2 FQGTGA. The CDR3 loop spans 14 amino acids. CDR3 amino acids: CASSLKRFSYEQYF. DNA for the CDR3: TGTGCCAGCAGCTTAAAGAGATTTTCCTACGAGCAGTACTTC.

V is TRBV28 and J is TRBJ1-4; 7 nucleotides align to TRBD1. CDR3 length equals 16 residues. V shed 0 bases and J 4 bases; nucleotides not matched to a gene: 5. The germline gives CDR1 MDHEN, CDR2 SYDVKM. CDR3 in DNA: TGTGCCAGCAGTTTATGGACAGGGTTGGGTAATGAAAAACTGTTTTTT. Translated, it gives CASSLWTGLGNEKLFF.

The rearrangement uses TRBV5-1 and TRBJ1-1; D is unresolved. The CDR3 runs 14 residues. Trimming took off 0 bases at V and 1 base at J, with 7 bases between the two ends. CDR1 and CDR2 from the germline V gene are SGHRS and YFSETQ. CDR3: CASSLVAQNTEAFF. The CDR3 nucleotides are TGCGCCAGCAGCTTGGTAGCGCAGAACACTGAAGCTTTCTTT.

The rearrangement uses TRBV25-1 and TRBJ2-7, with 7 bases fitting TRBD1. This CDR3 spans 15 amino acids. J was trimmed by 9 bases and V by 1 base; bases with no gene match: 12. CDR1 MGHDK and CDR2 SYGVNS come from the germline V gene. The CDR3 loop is CASSELGQGVEVQYF. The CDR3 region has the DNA TGTGCCAGCAGTGAATTGGGTCAGGGGGTTGAGGTGCAGTACTTC.

The CDR3: CASSLRGPPGEQYF. Here the CDR3 DNA reads TGCGCCAGCAGCTTGAGGGGGCCACCTGGGGAGCAGTACTTC. This chain joins TRBV5-1 and TRBJ2-7, with TRBD1 matching 7 bases. There are 14 residues in the CDR3. V shed 1 base and J 7 bases; nucleotides not matched to a gene: 8. Looked up from germline, CDR1 is SGHRS and CDR2 is YFSETQ.

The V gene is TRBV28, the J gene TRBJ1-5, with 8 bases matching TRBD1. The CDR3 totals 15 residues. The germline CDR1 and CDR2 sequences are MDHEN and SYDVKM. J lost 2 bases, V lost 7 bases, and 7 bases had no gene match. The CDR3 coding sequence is TGTGCCAGCACCCTCGACAGGGGCGGCAATCAGCCCCAGCATTTT. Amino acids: CASTLDRGGNQPQHF. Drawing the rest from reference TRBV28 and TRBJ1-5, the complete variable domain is DVKVTQSSRYLVKRTGEKVFLECVQDMDHENMFWYRQDPGLGLRLIYFSYDVKMKEKGDIPEGYSVSREKKERFSLILESASTNQTSMYLCASTLDRGGNQPQHFGDGTRLSIL.

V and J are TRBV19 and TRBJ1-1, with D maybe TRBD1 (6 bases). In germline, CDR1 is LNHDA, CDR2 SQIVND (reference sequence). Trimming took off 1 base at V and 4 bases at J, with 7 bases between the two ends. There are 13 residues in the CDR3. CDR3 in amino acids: CASSIGTVTEAFF. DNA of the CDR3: TGTGCCAGTAGTATAGGGACAGTCACTGAAGCTTTCTTT.

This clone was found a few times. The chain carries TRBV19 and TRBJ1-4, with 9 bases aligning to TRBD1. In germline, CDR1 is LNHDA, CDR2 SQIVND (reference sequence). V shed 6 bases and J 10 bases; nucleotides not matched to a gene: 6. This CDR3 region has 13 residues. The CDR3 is CASSFDRGRKLFF. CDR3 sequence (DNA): TGTGCCAGTAGCTTTGACAGGGGGAGAAAACTGTTTTTT.

CDR3 coding DNA: TGTGCCAGCAGCGGGGACTACGAGCAGTACTTC. As protein: CASSGDYEQYF. The rearrangement joins TRBV6-5 to TRBJ2-7, with a tentative D call TRBD2 (5 bases). CDR3 length equals 11 residues. Germline V gene sequence: CDR1 MNHEY, CDR2 SVGAGI. Trimming removed 6 bases at V and 3 bases at J, with 6 bases between.

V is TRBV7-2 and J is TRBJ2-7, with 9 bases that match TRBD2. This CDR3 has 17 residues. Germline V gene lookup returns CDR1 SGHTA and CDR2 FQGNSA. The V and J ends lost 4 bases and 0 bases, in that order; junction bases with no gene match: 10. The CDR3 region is CASSSLSLAGDSYEQYF. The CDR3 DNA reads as TGTGCCAGCAGCTCCCTCTCGTTAGCGGGAGACTCCTACGAGCAGTACTTC. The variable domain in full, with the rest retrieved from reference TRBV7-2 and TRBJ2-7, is GAGVSQSPSNKVTEKGKDVELRCDPISGHTALYWYRQSLGQGLEFLIYFQGNSAPDKSGLPSDRFSAERTGGSVSTLTIQRTQQEDSAVYLCASSSLSLAGDSYEQYFGPGTRLTVT.